Sequencing of this T cell receptor (beta chain) was carried out in a study of T-cell memory formation after mild COVID-19. Study-wide findings and caveats: Clones contracting over day 15 to 85 were CD4/CD8 balanced, with later expanders leaning CD4+. CD4+ clones that contracted lay mainly in CM and EM; CD8+ ones lay in EMRA.

Remarks on this clonotype: Its matching antigen is unknown.

The CDR3 has 14 amino acids. V lost 7 bases and J lost 2, with 14 bases in between. Per the germline V gene, CDR1 is ENHRY and CDR2 is SYGVKD. Researchers used 5'RACE with constant-segment primers to make TCR alpha and TCR beta cDNA libraries that carry sample barcodes and UMIs. TCRdb ran MiXCR on the 5' RACE reads and lists one entry per CDR3 protein. The repertoire holds roughly 150,000 distinct CDR3 sequences, with roughly 13% as singletons. Sequencing input: PBMCs or a T cell subset sorted from them (not recorded which). This rearrangement joins TRBV10-3 to TRBJ1-2; D gene ambiguous. The receptor's source is an adult woman who had mild COVID-19 (a few samples of this study predate the infection). Cell type and time point are not known. CDR3 sequence: CAITTATGNYGYTF. The CDR3, as DNA: TGTGCCATCACCACGGCCACTGGCAACTATGGCTACACCTTC.